This TCR beta chain was sequenced for a study of regulatory T cells in long-lasting Graves disease. Assembly of TCR beta libraries relied on iRepertoire HTBI primers together with Arm-PCR of CDR3 regions. TCRdb recomputed calls from the multiplex PCR reads with MiXCR, one row per CDR3 protein. The profile shows fewer than 450,000 distinct CDR3 sequences, 23% of them singletons. Time point specified: persistent/refractory GD, antithyroid drugs over 5 years with positive TRAb. Scientists built the TCR library using RNA that was extracted from PBMCs. Patients of an endocrinology department in Xi'an, China, were included. Material: peripheral blood mononuclear cells (PBMCs), obtained when the disease was refractory, from a patient treated with antithyroid drugs. This clonotype was sampled from a female donor with Graves disease.

This chain's CDR3 is CASSPDRLYSPLHF. DNA of the CDR3: TGTGCCAGCAGCCCGGACAGGCTTTATTCACCCCTCCACTTT. The rearrangement links TRBV3-1 to TRBJ1-6; 7 nucleotides align to TRBD1. Germline values: CDR1 LGHDT, CDR2 YNNKEL (reference sequence). The ends lost 4 bases at V and 8 bases at J; junction bases unmatched: 5. This CDR3 region has 14 residues.